Sequencing of this T cell receptor (beta chain) was carried out in a study of siplizumab effects on memory and regulatory T cells. Study-wide results and limits: Alloreactive sequences whose origin lay in unstimulated CD4+ memory cells were significantly reduced by siplizumab. Left unconfirmed was the suppressive function of proliferating Tregs from siplizumab cultures. With siplizumab, mappable alloreactive CD4+ clones averaged roughly 64% Treg-derived, versus less than 30% in controls. Naive T cell populations appeared to exhibit greater diversity than memory cells and appeared to be major alloresponse contributors.

Points on this clone: Antigen: not known.

The CDR3 length is 15 residues. The germline V gene encodes CDR1 SNHLY and CDR2 FYNNEI. Trimming took off 5 bases at V and 4 bases at J, with 17 bases between the two ends. TCRdb keeps only in-frame clones here, not all; method: immunoSEQ multiplex PCR. The data show more than 95,000 clones, 94% seen once. The rearrangement uses TRBV2 and TRBJ1-1; perhaps TRBD1 as D (5 bases). The sample consisted of non-Treg CD4+ T cells sorted from blood. This TCR was sampled from a human donor in good health. CDR3 in DNA: TGTGCCAGCAGTCTATCCTCCGGGACTGGCACTGAAGCTTTCTTT. Its translation is CASSLSSGTGTEAFF.